The 6 T cell receptor beta chains given below trace back to one sample, sequenced in a study of blood T cell repertoires in COVID-19. TCRdb's table, derived via immunoSEQ multiplex PCR, lists solely in-frame clones and lacks some. The table lists more than 95,000 clones, about 88% of them singletons. The sample was peripheral blood. All receptors derive from a human donor in a cohort sampled during active COVID-19.

V usage is TRBV5-1 and J usage is TRBJ2-5; 7 bases align to TRBD2. The CDR3 contains 15 residues. The germline gives CDR1 SGHRS, CDR2 YFSETQ. With V trimmed by 0 bases and J by 2 bases, 4 bases remained unmatched. The CDR3 nucleotides read TGCGCCAGCAGCTTGGGGCCTAGCGGACAAGAGACCCAGTACTTC. The encoded protein is CASSLGPSGQETQYF.

The chain uses TRBV10-3 and TRBJ1-1; 12 bases fit TRBD1. Unmatched junction bases numbered 10, after V lost 3 bases and J lost 5 bases. The CDR3 runs to 17 residues. The germline gives CDR1 ENHRY, CDR2 SYGVKD. The CDR3 is CAISDWGTGGEYTEAFF. CDR3 in DNA: TGTGCCATCAGTGATTGGGGGACAGGGGGCGAGTATACTGAAGCTTTCTTT.

This clone was picked up a small number of times. The CDR3, as DNA: TGCGCCAGCCGAGCGTCGGCGAACACCGGGGAGCTGTTTTTT. Its protein is CASRASANTGELFF. The rearrangement joins TRBV10-1 to TRBJ2-2; D is unclear. This CDR3 is 14 amino acids long. Germline V gives CDR1 WNHNN, CDR2 SYGVQD (reference sequence). The ends were cut back, 8 bases at V and 0 bases at J, with 10 bases in the middle.

The rearrangement joins TRBV18 to TRBJ2-1, with D tentatively TRBD2 (5 bases). Germline V gene sequence: CDR1 KGHSH, CDR2 LQKENI. This CDR3 comprises 15 residues. V was clipped by 3 bases and J by 2 bases, with 11 bases between them. CDR3: CASSPGLGTYNEQFF. The CDR3 DNA is TGTGCCAGCTCACCCGGACTCGGGACCTACAATGAGCAGTTCTTC.

V gene TRBV18 combines with J gene TRBJ1-1; D is possibly TRBD1 (6 bases). Trimming cost V 2 bases and J 5 bases, with 18 bases left between them. Germline V gene lookup returns CDR1 KGHSH and CDR2 LQKENI. The CDR3 consists of 16 residues. As DNA, the CDR3 is TGTGCCAGCTCACCAGCGAGGGCCCCGCAGGGGACTGAAGCTTTCTTT. Residues: CASSPARAPQGTEAFF.

The V and J genes are TRBV19 and TRBJ2-5; perhaps TRBD1 as D (7 bases). The length of the CDR3 is 13 residues. The germline CDR1 and CDR2 sequences are LNHDA and SQIVND (reference sequence). V was clipped by 9 bases and J by 5 bases, with 16 bases between them. The CDR3 DNA reads TGTGCCAGCACAAAACAGGGGACTGAGACCCAGTACTTC. Protein product: CASTKQGTETQYF.